This T cell receptor beta chain came from a study of cytomegalovirus exposure and HLA in healthy donors. Findings and caveats of the study: Specific recognition of CMV antigens was confirmed in vitro for a few chains (all CMV-associated).

With respect to this clone: No antigen is known for it.

The ends were cut back, 0 bases at V and 0 bases at J, with 10 bases in the middle. CDR1 SGHKS and CDR2 YYEKEE come from the germline V gene (reference sequence). The CDR3 spans 15 residues. Amplification used 60 Vbeta primers and 13 Jbeta primers. Profiling relied on immunoSEQ multiplex PCR, and the TCRdb table lists in-frame clones only, not all of them. Of 100,000 to 150,000 clones in the sample, about three quarters are singletons; the top ten hold around 7%. The chain is built from TRBV5-5 and TRBJ2-7; D unresolved. The sequenced sample was PBMCs. This clonotype originated in a man aged 40-49 years in good health and CMV-seropositive. CDR3 protein: CASSLGAGFSYEQYF. The CDR3 DNA reads TGTGCCAGCAGCTTGGGGGCAGGTTTCTCCTACGAGCAGTACTTC.